This T cell receptor beta chain was recorded in a study of Graves' ophthalmopathy and Graves' hyperthyroidism. Study-wide points: Researchers report that a 13-signature model separated ophthalmopathy from stable hyperthyroidism, posting around 86% sensitivity and 81.08% specificity. Among thyroid clonotypes expanded above 0.001 frequency, most also appeared in blood.

CDR3 size: 16 residues. Germline assignment: CDR1 SEHNR and CDR2 FQNEAQ (reference sequence). V dropped 3 bases and J dropped 0 bases, with 14 bases sitting between them. Amplified material comprised TCR beta CDR3 regions derived from RNA transcripts. An initial RT-PCR round employing HTBI primers preceded a second-round multiplex PCR. MiXCR was run by TCRdb on the multiplex PCR reads, yielding one entry per CDR3 protein. The sample records 500,000 to 800,000 distinct CDR3 sequences, about two fifths being singletons. A word on this clonotype: Its antigen remains unknown.

Donors with ophthalmopathy: moderate-to-severe activity, CAS ≥3, NOSPECS ≥4, duration under 3 months. The sequenced sample was peripheral blood. The sequence was obtained from an adult man with Graves' ophthalmopathy. The V call is TRBV7-9, the J call TRBJ1-1; possible D gene TRBD1, 5 bases. CDR3 bases: TGTGCCAGCAGCTTCGGACGGGACTCCGTGAACACTGAAGCTTTCTTT. Translating gives CASSFGRDSVNTEAFF.